This TCR beta chain originates from a study of T cell changes during pregnancy in multiple sclerosis. Per the germline V gene, CDR1 is MNHNS and CDR2 is SASEGT. This CDR3 is built from 15 residues. The ends lost 3 bases at V and 9 bases at J; junction bases unmatched: 5. Assay: immunoSEQ multiplex PCR; the TCRdb copy retains only in-frame clones and omits some. This sample has 40,000 to 60,000 clones, with 90% to 95% found just once. The chain has TRBV6-1 and TRBJ2-2, with 12 bases identical to TRBD2. The sequencing here drew on CD8+ T cells from peripheral blood mononuclear cells, taken before pregnancy. This TCR was sampled from a female donor with multiple sclerosis, enrolled in a pregnancy study. DNA of the CDR3: TGTGCCAGCAGTGAGACTAGCGGGAGTGGCCGGGAGCTGTTTTTT. Translating it yields CASSETSGSGRELFF.